This TCR beta chain was obtained from a study of blood T cells in healthy people across ages. Germline loops: CDR1 LNHDA, CDR2 SQIVND (reference sequence). This CDR3 is built from 14 residues. V was clipped by 6 bases and J by 2 bases, with 11 bases between them. A second roughly 6 to 11 cycle PCR used barcoded and J-beta primers. Each CDR3 protein is one row after TCRdb ran MiXCR on the 5' RACE reads. This sample has 550,000 to 700,000 distinct CDR3 sequences, with roughly 29% found just once. On this clonotype itself: No antigen is known for it.

Broader study findings: The study lacked donor CMV status, which possibly confounded expanded clonotype changes. Per-million-T-cell TCR beta diversity fell roughly linearly with age. Estimates of total diversity, which came from one million sequenced T cells, were considered to be underestimates.

Input material: blood. The J gene is TRBJ1-3, the V gene TRBV19; D is perhaps TRBD1 (6 bases). This clonotype originated in a woman between 65 and 79 years old in good health. CDR3 region: CASRPGATGNTIYF. DNA of the CDR3: TGTGCCAGTAGGCCAGGGGCAACTGGAAACACCATATATTTT.